One sample yielded the 15 T cell receptor beta chains listed below, sequenced in a study of T-cell memory formation after mild COVID-19. MiXCR, applied by TCRdb to the 5' RACE reads, yields one record per CDR3 protein. The table records a few hundred thousand distinct CDR3 sequences, over 11% of them present only once. The specimen was PBMCs or a T cell subset sorted from them (not recorded which). These receptors were taken from a young man who had mild COVID-19 (a few samples of this study predate the infection). Cell type and time point are not known.

The genes are TRBV28 and TRBJ1-5; 9 positions match TRBD1. J lost 7 bases, V lost 7 bases, and 11 bases had no gene match. This CDR3 is built from 15 residues. Germline V gene lookup returns CDR1 MDHEN and CDR2 SYDVKM. DNA of the CDR3: TGTGCCAGCAAGACAGGGGGGACGAGTTGGCAGCCCCAGCATTTT. Its translation is CASKTGGTSWQPQHF.

The gene calls are TRBV28 and TRBJ2-5, with unresolved D. The CDR3 spans 11 residues. The V and J ends lost 2 bases and 6 bases respectively, with 4 bases between them. Germline CDR1 reads MDHEN; CDR2 reads SYDVKM. The CDR3 here is CASSLVKTQYF. CDR3 coding DNA: TGTGCCAGCAGTTTAGTGAAGACCCAGTACTTC.

This clonotype was counted a few times. Sequence at one end of the junction differs from germline and may be a read error. The chain links TRBV3-1 to TRBJ2-5; the D is unclear. In germline, CDR1 is LGHDT, CDR2 YNNKEL (reference sequence). The CDR3 has 16 residues. The CDR3 loop is CASSQGITTIQESQYF. The CDR3 coding sequence is TGTGCCAGCAGCCAAGGGATCACCACGATCCAAGAGAGCCAGTACTTC.

The rearrangement uses TRBV5-1 and TRBJ2-4; D gene unclear. This CDR3 has 15 amino acids. Germline assignment: CDR1 SGHRS and CDR2 YFSETQ. V dropped 6 bases and J dropped 0 bases, with 13 bases sitting between them. In DNA form, the CDR3 reads TGCGCCAGCACCCCGGGTGTACTAGCCAAAAACATTCAGTACTTC. Encoded protein: CASTPGVLAKNIQYF. Full variable domain (outside the CDR3, taken from reference TRBV5-1 and TRBJ2-4): KAGVTQTPRYLIKTRGQQVTLSCSPISGHRSVSWYQQTPGQGLQFLFEYFSETQRNKGNFPGRFSGRQFSNSRSEMNVSTLELGDSALYLCASTPGVLAKNIQYFGAGTRLSVL.

V gene TRBV12-3 or TRBV12-4 combines with J gene TRBJ2-1; 12 nucleotides align to TRBD2. The CDR3 spans 16 residues. After removal of 3 bases from V and 10 bases from J, the junction contained 10 bases not matched to a gene. The CDR3 bases are TGTGCCAGCAGTTTCGGACTAGCGGGGACCACGGGGGAGCAGTTCTTC. Translation: CASSFGLAGTTGEQFF.

This clonotype occurred a few times. The chain couples TRBV7-6 to TRBJ2-1; 12 bases fit TRBD2. V was pared by 1 base and J by 5 bases, with 12 bases of the junction left unmatched. Per the germline V gene, CDR1 is SGHVS and CDR2 is FNYEAQ. This CDR3 is built from 19 residues. CDR3 region: CASSLEIRPSGGVDNEQFF. As DNA, the CDR3 is TGTGCCAGCAGCTTAGAGATCCGCCCTAGCGGGGGGGTCGACAATGAGCAGTTCTTC.

This chain uses TRBV4-1 with TRBJ2-3; 12 bases match TRBD2. V dropped 1 base and J dropped 6; count of bases not matched to a gene: 11. There are 18 residues in the CDR3. CDR1 MGHRA and CDR2 YSYEKL come from the germline V gene. CDR3 sequence reads: CASSQGAYSGLAGDTQYF. For the CDR3, the DNA is TGCGCCAGCAGCCAAGGGGCATATAGCGGACTAGCGGGGGATACGCAGTATTTT.

This clonotype has only a few counts. This chain connects TRBV12-3 or TRBV12-4 to TRBJ2-1, with 9 bases matching TRBD2. With V trimmed by 8 bases and J by 6 bases, 11 bases remained unmatched. This CDR3 has 15 amino acids. CDR3 protein: CASDPLGRGGNEQFF. In nucleotides, the CDR3 is TGTGCCAGCGACCCCCTGGGGCGGGGGGGCAATGAGCAGTTCTTC.

This clonotype was seen many times. The rearrangement joins TRBV29-1 to TRBJ2-2; tentatively, D is TRBD1 (6 bases). The CDR3 has 16 residues. The germline CDR1 and CDR2 sequences are SQVTM and ANQGSEA. V was clipped by 6 bases and J by 7 bases, with 24 bases between them. The CDR3 coding sequence is TGCAGCGTGTTTTCAGGGGACCTTTCGCTTGGCGGGGAGCTGTTTTTT. It codes for CSVFSGDLSLGGELFF.

This clonotype was observed a handful of times. The rearrangement links TRBV20-1 to TRBJ2-5; 9 bases are shared with TRBD1. The V segment lost 0 bases and the J segment 4 bases; nucleotides outside the gene matches: 6. Per germline, CDR1 DFQATT and CDR2 SNEGSKA (reference sequence). This CDR3 spans 15 amino acids. The DNA for the CDR3 is TGCAGTGCTAGAGATGGGGACAGGGACCCAGAGACCCAGTACTTC. The encoded protein is CSARDGDRDPETQYF.

The J gene is TRBJ1-6, the V gene TRBV5-1; D is ambiguous. Germline CDR1 reads SGHRS; CDR2 reads YFSETQ. V was cut by 0 bases and J by 3 bases, with 13 bases left in between. The CDR3 is 17 amino acids. The CDR3 spells CASSLDGASDYNSPLHF. Here the CDR3 DNA reads TGCGCCAGCAGCTTGGATGGAGCTTCCGACTATAATTCACCCCTCCACTTT.

The chain uses TRBV28 and TRBJ1-5, with TRBD1 identical over 9 bases. The junction had 5 bases not matched to a gene; V was cut back by 6 bases and J by 2 bases. The CDR3 has 15 residues. CDR1 is MDHEN and CDR2 is SYDVKM in the germline V gene. The CDR3 nucleotides read TGTGCCAGCAGGGGGTGGACAGGGGGCAATCAGCCCCAGCATTTT. Translation: CASRGWTGGNQPQHF.

This clonotype appeared many times. V is TRBV5-1 and J is TRBJ1-6; possible D gene TRBD1, 5 bases. Trimming took off 7 bases at V and 4 bases at J, with 9 bases between the two ends. Germline V gene sequence: CDR1 SGHRS, CDR2 YFSETQ. The CDR3 contains 13 residues. The CDR3 spells CASGDQYNSPLHF. The CDR3 DNA is TGCGCCAGCGGGGACCAGTATAATTCACCCCTCCACTTT.

The chain recombines TRBV7-9 with TRBJ1-5, with D unresolved. The CDR3 covers 14 residues. V dropped 3 bases and J dropped 0 bases, with 6 bases sitting between them. The germline V gene has CDR1 SEHNR and CDR2 FQNEAQ (reference sequence). Here the CDR3 DNA reads TGTGCCAGCAGCTTTCCCGGTAGCAATCAGCCCCAGCATTTT. Translation gives CASSFPGSNQPQHF.

In its sample, this clonotype was seen a few times. The chain joins TRBV12-3 or TRBV12-4 to TRBJ1-4; D possibly corresponds to TRBD1 (5 bases). The CDR3 runs to 14 residues. V shed 6 bases and J shed 11 bases, with 19 bases lying between them. The CDR3 region is CASSLSGVRGKLFF. CDR3 bases: TGTGCCAGCAGCTTATCTGGCGTGAGGGGTAAACTGTTTTTT.